The 28 T cell receptor beta chains below come from one sample, sequenced in a study of blood T cell repertoires in COVID-19. Assay: immunoSEQ multiplex PCR; the TCRdb copy retains only in-frame clones and omits some. The sample yields some 80,000 clones, roughly nine tenths seen once. The specimen was peripheral blood. The receptors were sampled from a man over 45 with active or convalescent COVID-19.

V usage is TRBV7-2 and J usage is TRBJ1-5; 8 bases map to TRBD1. V lost 6 bases, J lost 4 bases, and 11 bases stayed unmatched. The CDR3 has 16 amino acids. Germline CDR1 reads SGHTA; CDR2 reads FQGNSA. In DNA, the CDR3 is TGTGCCAGCAGTTTACAGACAGGGGTGGATAATCAGCCCCAGCATTTT. Translated: CASSLQTGVDNQPQHF.

Notes on this clone: This sample includes further DNA sequences coding for the same CDR3. The J gene is TRBJ2-3, the V gene TRBV5-4; the match to TRBD2 covers 8 bases. The germline V gene has CDR1 SGHNT and CDR2 YYREEE (reference sequence). V gave up 0 bases and J gave up 1 base; unmatched junction bases: 1. CDR3 size: 15 residues. CDR3 DNA: TGTGCCAGCAGCTTGGACGGGGGGGGCACAGATACGCAGTATTTT. It translates to CASSLDGGGTDTQYF.

This chain joins TRBV6-5 and TRBJ2-7; D is ambiguous. The germline V gene encodes CDR1 MNHEY and CDR2 SVGAGI. The V gene lost 6 bases and the J gene lost 0 bases, with 9 bases spanning the gap. CDR3 length equals 13 residues. CDR3 coding DNA: TGTGCCAGCAGGAGGAAAAGCTCCTACGAGCAGTACTTC. As protein: CASRRKSSYEQYF.

This rearrangement joins TRBV28 to TRBJ1-2, with D maybe TRBD1 (6 bases). Per the germline V gene, CDR1 is MDHEN and CDR2 is SYDVKM. The CDR3 spans 15 residues. Trimming pared 6 bases from V and 4 bases from J, leaving 18 bases between. The CDR3 DNA is TGTGCCAGCAGCTTGGACAGCCCTGAGGGCTATGGCTACACCTTC. This sequence encodes CASSLDSPEGYGYTF.

The chain has TRBV5-1 and TRBJ2-5; 10 bases fit TRBD2. Germline assignment: CDR1 SGHRS and CDR2 YFSETQ. V shed 7 bases and J 6 bases; nucleotides not matched to a gene: 15. The CDR3 is 16 amino acids. This CDR3 reads CASADGSGGYGKTQYF. Written as DNA, the CDR3 is TGCGCCAGCGCCGACGGTAGCGGGGGGTACGGGAAGACCCAGTACTTC.

The chain is built from TRBV3-1 (or the pseudogene TRBV3-2) and TRBJ2-1; D remains ambiguous. The V end was cut by 0 bases, the J end by 4 bases, with 7 bases between. The CDR3 is 14 residues long. Germline CDR1 and CDR2: LGHDT and YNNKEL (reference sequence). The DNA of the CDR3 is TGTGCCAGCAGCCAAGATCTATCGTACAATGAGCAGTTCTTC. Translated, it gives CASSQDLSYNEQFF.

CDR3 nucleotide sequence: TGTGCCAGCAGATACCAGGGGAACTATGGCTACACCTTC. This gives the protein CASRYQGNYGYTF. V is TRBV28 and J is TRBJ1-2; TRBD1 might be the D (6 bases). The CDR3 is 13 amino acids. Germline CDR1 reads MDHEN; CDR2 reads SYDVKM. V was pared by 6 bases and J by 2 bases, with 10 bases between.

V gene TRBV5-1 combines with J gene TRBJ2-2, with D possibly TRBD1 on 6 matching bases. Germline CDR1 reads SGHRS; CDR2 reads YFSETQ. This CDR3 contains 14 residues. Trimming left V 4 bases short and J 3 bases short, with 10 bases between. As DNA, the CDR3 is TGCGCCAGCAGCCAACGGACAGACACCGGGGAGCTGTTTTTT. It translates to CASSQRTDTGELFF.

This chain joins TRBV5-1 and TRBJ2-2; D is ambiguous. The CDR3 spans 14 residues. Deletions cut 0 bases from V and 4 bases from J, with 7 bases between. Germline CDR1 SGHRS, CDR2 YFSETQ. The CDR3 region is CASSLAPGTGELFF. The CDR3 DNA reads TGCGCCAGCAGCTTGGCACCGGGCACCGGGGAGCTGTTTTTT.

J is TRBJ2-1 and V is TRBV7-2; 9 bases line up with TRBD2. This CDR3 contains 19 residues. V lost 5 bases and J lost 3; bases outside the gene matches: 17. CDR1 and CDR2 from the germline V gene are SGHTA and FQGNSA. This CDR3 is CASSKRIAGVRSFYNEQFF. The CDR3 nucleotides are TGTGCCAGCAGCAAACGCATAGCGGGGGTAAGGAGCTTCTACAATGAGCAGTTCTTC.

The genes are TRBV7-2 and TRBJ2-5, with TRBD1 matching 7 bases. The J segment lost 3 bases and the V segment lost 6 bases, leaving 4 bases of the junction unmatched. Germline lookup yields CDR1 SGHTA and CDR2 FQGNSA. The CDR3 contains 13 residues. This CDR3 is CASRRTGEETQYF. The CDR3 DNA reads TGTGCCAGCAGGCGAACAGGGGAAGAGACCCAGTACTTC.

The V gene is TRBV14, the J gene TRBJ1-4, with D hard to call. Per the germline V gene, CDR1 is SGHDN and CDR2 is FVKESK. The CDR3 has 16 amino acids. Trimming cost V 2 bases and J 0 bases, with 10 bases left between them. This chain's CDR3 is CASSQQDLATNEKLFF. CDR3 nucleotide sequence: TGTGCCAGCAGCCAACAGGATCTTGCAACTAATGAAAAACTGTTTTTT. The whole variable domain, remainder taken from reference TRBV14 and TRBJ1-4, is EAGVTQFPSHSVIEKGQTVTLRCDPISGHDNLYWYRRVMGKEIKFLLHFVKESKQDESGMPNNRFLAERTGGTYSTLKVQPAELEDSGVYFCASSQQDLATNEKLFFGSGTQLSVL.

This clone showed up just a few times. The V call is TRBV9, the J call TRBJ1-3; 7 bases line up with TRBD1. The CDR3 runs 16 residues. Germline V gives CDR1 SGDLS, CDR2 YYNGEE. J lost 3 bases, V lost 0 bases, and 6 bases had no gene match. The CDR3 reads CASSVESRQGGNTIYF. The CDR3 region has the DNA TGTGCCAGCAGCGTAGAATCGAGACAGGGTGGAAACACCATATATTTT.

V is TRBV25-1 and J is TRBJ2-5, with 9 bases matching TRBD1. The CDR3 has 16 amino acids. V shed 8 bases, J shed 1 base, and the junction held 11 bases outside the gene matches. Per germline, CDR1 MGHDK and CDR2 SYGVNS. DNA for the CDR3: TGTGCCAGCCAGGGGTTAGAGGGACAGGGCCAAGAGACCCAGTACTTC. Encoded protein: CASQGLEGQGQETQYF.

This clone was counted only a few times. The gene calls are TRBV5-6 and TRBJ2-7, with D perhaps matching TRBD2 (5 bases). The CDR3 length is 13 residues. Germline CDR1 reads SGHDT; CDR2 reads YYEEEE. The V and J ends lost 0 bases and 4 bases respectively, with 8 bases between them. The CDR3 nucleotides read TGTGCCAGCAGCTTGGCATCGGGATACGAGCAGTACTTC. Protein product: CASSLASGYEQYF.

This rearrangement joins TRBV30 to TRBJ1-5, with D possibly TRBD1 on 6 matching bases. The CDR3 spans 13 residues. Germline V lookup: CDR1 GTSNPN, CDR2 SVGIG (reference sequence). V lost 2 bases and J 15 bases, leaving 20 bases between the germline ends. CDR3 nucleotide sequence: TGTGCCTGGAGTCCTTCAGGGACATCGAAAGTGCATTTT. It is translated as CAWSPSGTSKVHF. Looking up the rest from reference TRBV30 and TRBJ1-5 gives the full variable domain: SQTIHQWPATLVQPVGSPLSLECTVEGTSNPNLYWYRQAAGRGLQLLFYSVGIGQISSEVPQNLSASRPQDRQFILSSKKLLLSDSGFYLCAWSPSGTSKVHFGDGTRLSIL.

The gene calls are TRBV3-1 (or the pseudogene TRBV3-2) and TRBJ2-3; 11 nucleotides line up with TRBD2. CDR3 size: 21 residues. Germline V gives CDR1 LGHDT, CDR2 YNNKEL (reference sequence). Trimming cost V 0 bases and J 4 bases; bases outside gene matches: 18. Written as DNA, the CDR3 is TGTGCCAGCAGCCAAGAATGGGGCACTAGCGGGGGCCGGGTTATATCAGATACGCAGTATTTT. It yields the protein CASSQEWGTSGGRVISDTQYF.

The J gene is TRBJ1-1, the V gene TRBV24-1, with TRBD1 matching 10 bases. The V segment lost 5 bases and the J segment 4 bases; nucleotides outside the gene matches: 0. There are 13 residues in the CDR3. The germline V gene encodes CDR1 KGHDR and CDR2 SFDVKD. The CDR3 coding sequence is TGTGCCACCAGTGGACAGGGGGCCACTGAAGCTTTCTTT. Encoded protein: CATSGQGATEAFF.

V usage is TRBV28 and J usage is TRBJ2-1, with D perhaps matching TRBD1 (6 bases). Trimming shortened V by 7 bases and J by 3 bases, and 19 bases separated the two germline ends. This CDR3 region has 16 residues. Germline V gene data show CDR1 as MDHEN and CDR2 as SYDVKM. In DNA form, the CDR3 reads TGTGCCAGCACCTCCCCAGGGGCTGTTGGCTACAATGAGCAGTTCTTC. Residues: CASTSPGAVGYNEQFF.

CDR3 bases: TGCGCCAGCAGCCAAGTGAGGACAGGGGTGGCCTACGAGCAGTACTTC. It specifies CASSQVRTGVAYEQYF. This sequence joins TRBV4-3 and TRBJ2-7, with TRBD1 matching over 9 bases. This CDR3 is 16 amino acids long. Germline V gene lookup returns CDR1 LGHNA and CDR2 YSLEER. The V segment lost 1 base and the J segment 2 bases; nucleotides outside the gene matches: 6.

The chain carries TRBV5-1 and TRBJ2-7; maybe TRBD2 (6 bases). CDR3 length equals 14 residues. CDR1 is SGHRS and CDR2 is YFSETQ in the germline V gene. Trimming shortened V by 0 bases and J by 4 bases, and 11 bases separated the two germline ends. CDR3 nucleotide sequence: TGCGCCAGCAGCTTGGAGCCGGGGGTGTACGAGCAGTACTTC. Encoded protein: CASSLEPGVYEQYF. Drawing the rest from reference TRBV5-1 and TRBJ2-7, the complete variable domain is KAGVTQTPRYLIKTRGQQVTLSCSPISGHRSVSWYQQTPGQGLQFLFEYFSETQRNKGNFPGRFSGRQFSNSRSEMNVSTLELGDSALYLCASSLEPGVYEQYFGPGTRLTVT.

The genes are TRBV7-2 and TRBJ2-3; D is perhaps TRBD2 (5 bases). V shed 4 bases and J shed 2 bases, with 10 bases lying between them. Germline-derived CDR1 and CDR2 are SGHTA and FQGNSA. The CDR3 runs 14 residues. The CDR3 region is CASSSGLPTDTQYF. CDR3 in DNA: TGTGCCAGCAGCTCAGGACTCCCCACAGATACGCAGTATTTT.

This clone has just one count. In nucleotides, the CDR3 is TGTGCCAGCAGCCTAGACTTTAATTCCCGAGGGCTGTTTTTT. Translation gives CASSLDFNSRGLFF. The chain employs TRBV3-1 (or the pseudogene TRBV3-2) and TRBJ1-4; no reliable D call. V gave up 4 bases and J gave up 14 bases, with 20 bases separating them. The CDR3 extends over 14 amino acids. Germline CDR1 LGHDT, CDR2 YNNKEL (reference sequence).

The chain combines TRBV5-4 with TRBJ1-4, with D tentatively TRBD1 (6 bases). The germline V and J ends were trimmed by 4 bases and 1 base, with 11 bases remaining between them. The CDR3 runs 15 residues. CDR1 is SGHNT, CDR2 YYREEE, per germline (reference sequence). The CDR3 protein is CASSGGGGTNEKLFF. The CDR3 nucleotides read TGTGCCAGCAGCGGAGGGGGGGGAACTAATGAAAAACTGTTTTTT.

The chain is built from TRBV5-4 and TRBJ2-1, with 11 nucleotides matching TRBD2. The CDR3 length is 15 residues. Trimming cost V 4 bases and J 5 bases; bases outside gene matches: 5. Germline V gene lookup returns CDR1 SGHNT and CDR2 YYREEE (reference sequence). CDR3 in DNA: TGTGCCAGCAGCCAGGCGGGACTAGCGGACAATGAGCAGTTCTTC. It codes for CASSQAGLADNEQFF.

The chain is built from TRBV5-1 and TRBJ1-1; D possibly corresponds to TRBD1 (6 bases). The V end was cut by 0 bases, the J end by 11 bases, with 11 bases between. This CDR3 has 12 amino acids. Germline CDR1 reads SGHRS; CDR2 reads YFSETQ. CDR3 bases: TGCGCCAGCAGCTTGGGGGCGGGGGCGGCTTTCTTT. Protein product: CASSLGAGAAFF.

CDR3 nucleotide sequence: TGTGCCAGCAGTTTGGGGGGGAAAACCGGGGAGCTGTTTTTT. Amino acids: CASSLGGKTGELFF. This rearrangement joins TRBV28 to TRBJ2-2, with 7 nucleotides matching TRBD2. Germline values: CDR1 MDHEN, CDR2 SYDVKM. V lost 3 bases and J lost 5; bases outside the gene matches: 3. CDR3 length equals 14 residues. Complete variable domain (other parts from reference TRBV28 and TRBJ2-2): DVKVTQSSRYLVKRTGEKVFLECVQDMDHENMFWYRQDPGLGLRLIYFSYDVKMKEKGDIPEGYSVSREKKERFSLILESASTNQTSMYLCASSLGGKTGELFFGEGSRLTVL.

The chain couples TRBV3-1 (or the pseudogene TRBV3-2) to TRBJ2-5; 7 bases fit TRBD2. The CDR3 consists of 15 residues. Trimming took 3 bases from V and 5 from J; bases not matched to a gene: 9. Germline V gene sequence: CDR1 LGHDT, CDR2 YNNKEL (reference sequence). The CDR3 sequence is CASSQVGAGSETQYF. The CDR3 DNA sequence: TGTGCCAGCAGCCAGGTCGGAGCGGGGTCGGAGACCCAGTACTTC.